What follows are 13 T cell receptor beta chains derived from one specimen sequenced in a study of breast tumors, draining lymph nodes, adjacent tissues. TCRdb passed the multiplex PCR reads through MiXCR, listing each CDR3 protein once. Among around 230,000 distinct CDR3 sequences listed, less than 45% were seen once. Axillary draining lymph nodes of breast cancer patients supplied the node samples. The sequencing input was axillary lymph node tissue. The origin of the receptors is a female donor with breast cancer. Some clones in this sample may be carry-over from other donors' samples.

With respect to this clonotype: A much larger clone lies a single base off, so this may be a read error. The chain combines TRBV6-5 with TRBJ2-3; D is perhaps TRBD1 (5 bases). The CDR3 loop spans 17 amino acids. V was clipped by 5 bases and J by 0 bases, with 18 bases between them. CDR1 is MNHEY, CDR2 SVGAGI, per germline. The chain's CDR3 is CASSHALGVSSTDTQYF. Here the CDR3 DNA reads TGTGCCAGCAGTCACGCGCTAGGGGTCTCTAGCACAGATACGCAGTATTTT.

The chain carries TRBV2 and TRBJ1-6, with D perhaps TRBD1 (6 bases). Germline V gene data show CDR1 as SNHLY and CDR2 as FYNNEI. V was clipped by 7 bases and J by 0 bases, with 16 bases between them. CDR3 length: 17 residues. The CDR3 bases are TGTGCCAGCACCCCTGGGGGCGTCAGCTCCTATAATTCACCCCTCCACTTT. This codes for CASTPGGVSSYNSPLHF.

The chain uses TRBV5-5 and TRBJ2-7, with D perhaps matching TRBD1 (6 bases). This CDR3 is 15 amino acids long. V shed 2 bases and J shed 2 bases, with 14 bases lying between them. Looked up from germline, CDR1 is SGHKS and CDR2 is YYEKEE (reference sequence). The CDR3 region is CASSLTGRLPYEQYF. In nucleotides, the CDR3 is TGTGCCAGCAGCTTAACAGGGCGCCTCCCCTACGAGCAGTACTTC.

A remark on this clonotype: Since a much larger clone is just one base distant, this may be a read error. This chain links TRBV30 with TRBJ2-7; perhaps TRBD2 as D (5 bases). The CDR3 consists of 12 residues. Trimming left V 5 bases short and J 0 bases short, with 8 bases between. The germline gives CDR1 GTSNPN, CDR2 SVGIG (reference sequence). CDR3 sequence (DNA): TGTGCCTGGTATCGGGGCTCCTACGAGCAGTACTTC. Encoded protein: CAWYRGSYEQYF. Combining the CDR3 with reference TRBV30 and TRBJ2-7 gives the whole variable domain SQTIHQWPATLVQPVGSPLSLECTVEGTSNPNLYWYRQAAGRGLQLLFYSVGIGQISSEVPQNLSASRPQDRQFILSSKKLLLSDSGFYLCAWYRGSYEQYFGPGTRLTVT.

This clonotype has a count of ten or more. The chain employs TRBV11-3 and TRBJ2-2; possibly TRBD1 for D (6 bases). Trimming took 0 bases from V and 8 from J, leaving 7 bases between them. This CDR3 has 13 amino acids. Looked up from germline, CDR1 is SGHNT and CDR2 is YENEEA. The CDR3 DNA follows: TGTGCCAGCAGCTTAGACGGGACAGGGGAGCTGTTTTTT. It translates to CASSLDGTGELFF.

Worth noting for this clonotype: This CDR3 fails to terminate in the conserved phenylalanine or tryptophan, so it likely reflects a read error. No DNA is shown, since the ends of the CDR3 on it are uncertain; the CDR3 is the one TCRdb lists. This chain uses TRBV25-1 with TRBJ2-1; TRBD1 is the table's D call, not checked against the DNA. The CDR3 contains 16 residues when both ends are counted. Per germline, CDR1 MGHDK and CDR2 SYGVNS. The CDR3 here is CASSAHRGQGYNEQTL.

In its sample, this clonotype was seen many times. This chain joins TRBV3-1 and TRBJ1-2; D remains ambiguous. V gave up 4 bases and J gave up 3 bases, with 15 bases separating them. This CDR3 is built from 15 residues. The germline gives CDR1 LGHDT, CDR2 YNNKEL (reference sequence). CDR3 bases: TGTGCCAGCAGCCCCCGGTCCCAACGGGACTATGGCTACACCTTC. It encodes CASSPRSQRDYGYTF.

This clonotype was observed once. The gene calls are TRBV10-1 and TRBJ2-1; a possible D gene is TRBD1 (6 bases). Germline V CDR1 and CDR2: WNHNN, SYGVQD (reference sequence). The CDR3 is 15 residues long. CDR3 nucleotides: TGCGCTGGCAGTGAGGCCAGGGGATACTACAATGAGCAGTTCTTC. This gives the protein CAGSEARGYYNEQFF.

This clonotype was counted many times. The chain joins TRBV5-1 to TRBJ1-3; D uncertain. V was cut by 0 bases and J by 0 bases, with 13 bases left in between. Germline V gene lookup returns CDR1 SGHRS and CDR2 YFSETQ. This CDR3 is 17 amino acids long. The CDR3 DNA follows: TGCGCCAGCAGCTTGGTTCCAGACTCTCGCTCTGGAAACACCATATATTTT. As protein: CASSLVPDSRSGNTIYF.

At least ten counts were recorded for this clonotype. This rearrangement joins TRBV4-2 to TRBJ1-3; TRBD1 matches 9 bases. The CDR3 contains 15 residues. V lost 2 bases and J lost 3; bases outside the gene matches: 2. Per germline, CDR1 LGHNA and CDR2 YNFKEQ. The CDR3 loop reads CASSQMTGGGNTIYF. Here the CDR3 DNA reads TGTGCCAGCAGCCAAATGACAGGGGGTGGAAACACCATATATTTT.

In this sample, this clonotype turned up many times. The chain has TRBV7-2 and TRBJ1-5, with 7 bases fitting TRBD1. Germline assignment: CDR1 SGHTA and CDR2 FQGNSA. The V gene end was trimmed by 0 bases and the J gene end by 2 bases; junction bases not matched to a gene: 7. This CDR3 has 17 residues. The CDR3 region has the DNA TGTGCCAGCAGCTTAGCCGGGACAGCCCTGGGCAATCAGCCCCAGCATTTT. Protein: CASSLAGTALGNQPQHF.

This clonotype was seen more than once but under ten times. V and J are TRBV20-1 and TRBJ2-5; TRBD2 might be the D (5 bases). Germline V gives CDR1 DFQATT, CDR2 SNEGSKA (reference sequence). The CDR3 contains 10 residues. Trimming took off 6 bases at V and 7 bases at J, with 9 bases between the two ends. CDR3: CSALRGTQYF. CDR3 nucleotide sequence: TGCAGTGCCCTTCGGGGGACCCAGTACTTC.

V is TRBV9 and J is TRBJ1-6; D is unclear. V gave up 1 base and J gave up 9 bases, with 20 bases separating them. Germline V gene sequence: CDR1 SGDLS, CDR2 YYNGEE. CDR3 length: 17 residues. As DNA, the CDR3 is TGTGCCAGCAGCGTACTCGAAACACCATCCGGAGGTTCACCCCTCCACTTT. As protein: CASSVLETPSGGSPLHF.